The rows below give T cell receptor beta chains drawn from one sample of a study of post-analysis software for immune sequencing data. TCRdb reanalysed the PCR reads using MiXCR and keeps one entry per CDR3 protein. The sample contains about 770,000 distinct CDR3 sequences, 46% of which appear only once. Sequencing was performed on blood. These receptors all stem from a girl under 18 with multiple sclerosis. CDR3s leave out the opening cysteine and the closing phenylalanine or tryptophan. The D gene is left open where the match is weak.

cdr3_aa,d_call,j_call,cdr3_length,v_call
ASSQVYGPGQQY,NA,TRBJ2-7,12,TRBV14
ASSFSPGTTYSYEQY,TRBD2,TRBJ2-7,15,TRBV5-5
ASSYSFQPQH,NA,TRBJ1-5,10,TRBV6-6
SARAQAPDLAKNIQY,NA,TRBJ2-4,15,TRBV20-1
ASRPGQLNTEAF,NA,TRBJ1-1,12,TRBV27
ASRPGHQETQY,NA,TRBJ2-5,11,TRBV12-3/TRBV12-4
AITREAPDTQY,NA,TRBJ2-3,11,TRBV10-3
SVEGGFAFGYT,NA,TRBJ1-2,11,TRBV29-1
ATSDAGTSFSETQY,TRBD2,NA,14,TRBV24-1
AGSLGLEGAAKNIQY,NA,TRBJ2-4,15,TRBV13
AGSVAGPGTEAF,NA,TRBJ1-1,12,TRBV9
SARDSGTVLSPLH,TRBD1,TRBJ1-6,13,TRBV20-1
ASSLDLAGANEQY,NA,TRBJ2-7,13,TRBV7-9
ASSSVETWGAGANVLT,NA,TRBJ2-6,16,TRBV7-2
ASSVGPSGGSVSYNEQF,NA,TRBJ2-1,17,TRBV9
ASSTTGATNQPQH,TRBD1,NA,13,TRBV7-9
SVSGGIGYEQY,NA,TRBJ2-7,11,TRBV29-1
ASSLAGGRQNEKLF,NA,TRBJ1-4,14,TRBV5-6
ASSSRGQYKGYGYT,NA,TRBJ1-2,14,TRBV27
SASPAGRPRDEQF,NA,TRBJ2-1,13,TRBV20-1
SVDNAANYGYT,NA,TRBJ1-2,11,TRBV29-1
ASSVDGQTGYEQY,NA,TRBJ2-7,13,TRBV9
ASSQVPGNYGYT,NA,TRBJ1-2,12,TRBV3-1
ASSQGLSVEQY,NA,TRBJ2-7,11,TRBV4-1
SARAARDYPYNEQF,TRBD2,TRBJ2-1,14,TRBV20-1
ASSEAGHSNQPQH,NA,TRBJ1-5,13,TRBV6-1
ASSLGTSPSYGYT,NA,TRBJ1-2,13,TRBV7-2